These T cell receptor beta chains were read from a single sample in a study of OX40 agonist ivuxolimab in advanced cancers. Using immunoSEQ multiplex PCR, the repertoire was profiled, and TCRdb retains in-frame clones only, with some absent. The repertoire holds about 26,000 clones, with 88% as singletons. The material was CD4+ or CD8+ T cells sorted from blood, obtained in a trial of the OX40 agonist ivuxolimab. These receptors all come from an adult with an advanced solid tumor such as melanoma, head and neck, liver or kidney cancer. The CDR3 runs from the conserved cysteine through the conserved F or W. A D gene is named only where the DNA matches it firmly. Clone size is shown for a subset of rows, as once, few, many or a class of expanded clone.

v_gene	j_gene	d_gene	abundance	CDR3nt	CDR3aa
TRBV6-1	TRBJ1-4	TRBD1	-	TGTGCCAGCGAAGGGCCACAGGGGGCATATGAAAAACTGTTTTTT	CASEGPQGAYEKLFF
TRBV5-6	TRBJ2-7	-	-	TGTGCCAGCAGCGTGGGCCTCCCCGGCTACGAGCAGTACTTC	CASSVGLPGYEQYF
TRBV27	TRBJ2-7	TRBD2	-	TGTGCCAGCAGTTGGGGACTAGCAGGTTACGAGCAGTACTTC	CASSWGLAGYEQYF
TRBV5-1	TRBJ1-1	-	-	TGCGCCAGCAGGGCGGGGGGGAGCGCTGAAGCTTTCTTT	CASRAGGSAEAFF
TRBV4-1	TRBJ1-1	-	-	TGCGCCAGCAGCCATTTGACCACTGAAGCTTTCTTT	CASSHLTTEAFF
TRBV29-1	TRBJ2-1	-	-	TGCAGCCTTGTGGTAGCCCTAGGTGAGCAGTTCTTC	CSLVVALGEQFF
TRBV7-2	TRBJ2-1	-	-	TGTGCCAGCAGCCCCCTTTTGTATGAGCAGTTCTTC	CASSPLLYEQFF
TRBV11-2	TRBJ1-1	-	few	TGTGCCAGCAGCTTAGATGGTGGTCCTGAAGCTTTCTTT	CASSLDGGPEAFF
TRBV7-9	TRBJ2-7	-	-	TGTGCCAGCAGCCCTCTAGTAGGTTCCTCCTACGAGCAGTACTTC	CASSPLVGSSYEQYF
TRBV29-1	TRBJ1-1	TRBD1	-	TGCAGCGTTGACAGGGGGGGCATGAACACTGAAGCTTTCTTT	CSVDRGGMNTEAFF
TRBV4-3	TRBJ2-1	TRBD2	-	TGCGCCAGCAGCCAAGATCGGGAGGGGGGAAGTAACTGGGATGAGCAGTTCTTC	CASSQDREGGSNWDEQFF
TRBV10-3	TRBJ1-1	TRBD1	-	TGTGCCATTAGGACAGGGGGCGACTACACTGAAGCTTTCTTT	CAIRTGGDYTEAFF
TRBV28	TRBJ2-7	TRBD2	-	TGTGCCAGCATCCACGGACTAGCGGCCTCCTACGAGCAGTACTTC	CASIHGLAASYEQYF
TRBV19	TRBJ1-1	TRBD1	-	TGTGCCAGTAGTATGGTCGGGACAGGGGGCTTGGGCACTGAAGCTTTCTTT	CASSMVGTGGLGTEAFF
TRBV9	TRBJ2-7	-	once	TGTGCCAGCAGCGTAGACTGGCAGTACTTC	CASSVDWQYF
TRBV6-6	TRBJ1-1	TRBD1	once	TGTGCCAGCAGCCCGACAGGGTTTAACACTGAAGCTTTCTTT	CASSPTGFNTEAFF
TRBV7-9	TRBJ1-5	-	-	TGTGCCAGCAGCTTAGACAGCCAGCCCCAGCATTTT	CASSLDSQPQHF
TRBV7-6	TRBJ2-1	TRBD2	-	TGTGCCAGCAACTTAGCGGGAGGGCCCAACAATGAGCAGTTCTTC	CASNLAGGPNNEQFF
TRBV23-1	TRBJ2-2	TRBD1	-	TGCGCCAGCACCCAGGAAGCAGGGGGCCACGGGGAGCTGTTTTTT	CASTQEAGGHGELFF